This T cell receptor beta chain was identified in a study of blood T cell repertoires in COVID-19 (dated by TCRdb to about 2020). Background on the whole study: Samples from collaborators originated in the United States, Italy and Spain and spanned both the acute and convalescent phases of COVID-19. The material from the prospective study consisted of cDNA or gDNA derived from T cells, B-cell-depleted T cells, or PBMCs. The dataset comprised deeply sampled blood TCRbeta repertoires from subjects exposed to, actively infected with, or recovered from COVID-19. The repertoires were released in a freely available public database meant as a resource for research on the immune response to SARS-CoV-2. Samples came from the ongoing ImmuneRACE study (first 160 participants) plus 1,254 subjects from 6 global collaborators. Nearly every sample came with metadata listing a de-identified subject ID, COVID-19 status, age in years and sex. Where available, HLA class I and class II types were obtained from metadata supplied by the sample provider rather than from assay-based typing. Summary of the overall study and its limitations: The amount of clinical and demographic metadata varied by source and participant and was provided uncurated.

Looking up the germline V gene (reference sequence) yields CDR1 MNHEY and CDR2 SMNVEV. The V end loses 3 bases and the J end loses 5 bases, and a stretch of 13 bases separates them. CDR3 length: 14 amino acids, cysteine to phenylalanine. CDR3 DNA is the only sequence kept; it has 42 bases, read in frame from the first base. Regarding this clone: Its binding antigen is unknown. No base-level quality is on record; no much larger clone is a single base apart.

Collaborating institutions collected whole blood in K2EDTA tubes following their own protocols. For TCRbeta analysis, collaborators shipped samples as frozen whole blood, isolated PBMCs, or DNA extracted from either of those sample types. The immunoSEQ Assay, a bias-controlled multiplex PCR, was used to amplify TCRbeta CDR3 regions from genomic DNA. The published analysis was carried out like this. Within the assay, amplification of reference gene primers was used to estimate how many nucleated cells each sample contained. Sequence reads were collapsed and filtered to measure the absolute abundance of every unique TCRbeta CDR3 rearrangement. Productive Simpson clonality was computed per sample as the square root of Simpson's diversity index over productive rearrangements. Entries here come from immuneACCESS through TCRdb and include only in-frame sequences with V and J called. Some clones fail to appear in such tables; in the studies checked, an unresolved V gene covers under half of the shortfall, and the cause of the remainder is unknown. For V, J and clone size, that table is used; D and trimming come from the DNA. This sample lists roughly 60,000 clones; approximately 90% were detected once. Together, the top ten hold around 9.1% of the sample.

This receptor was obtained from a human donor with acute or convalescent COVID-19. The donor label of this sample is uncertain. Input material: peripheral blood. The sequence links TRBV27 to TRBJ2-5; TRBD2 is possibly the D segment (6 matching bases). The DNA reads TGTGCCAGCAGTTTCGGGAGCTTCGGGGAGACCCAGTACTTC. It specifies CASSFGSFGETQYF.